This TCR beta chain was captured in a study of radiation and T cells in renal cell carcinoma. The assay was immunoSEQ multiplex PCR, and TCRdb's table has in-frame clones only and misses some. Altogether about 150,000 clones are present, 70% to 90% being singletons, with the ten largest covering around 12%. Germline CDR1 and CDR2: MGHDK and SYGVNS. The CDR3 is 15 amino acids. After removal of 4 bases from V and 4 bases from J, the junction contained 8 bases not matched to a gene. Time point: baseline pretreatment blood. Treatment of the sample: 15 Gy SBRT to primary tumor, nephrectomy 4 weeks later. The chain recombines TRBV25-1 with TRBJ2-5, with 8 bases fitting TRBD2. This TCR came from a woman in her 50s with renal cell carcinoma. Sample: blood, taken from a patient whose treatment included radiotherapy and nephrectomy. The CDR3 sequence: CASSGGGLGGETQYF. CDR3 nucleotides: TGTGCCAGCAGTGGCGGGGGGCTTGGGGGAGAGACCCAGTACTTC.